This T cell receptor (beta chain) was identified during a study of blood T cell repertoires in COVID-19. Ages ranged from about 18 to 100 years, with residence in fewer than 25 US areas. V lost 3 bases, J lost 3 bases, and 12 bases lay in between. CDR1 and CDR2 (germline): MNHNS, SASEGT. The CDR3 contains 14 residues. The data were produced by immunoSEQ multiplex PCR, yet TCRdb's version contains in-frame clones alone and is incomplete. This table holds some 350,000 clones, approximately 92% found once. The clonotype originates from a man younger than 35 who had recovered from COVID-19. Sequenced sample: PBMCs or T cells enriched from blood (not recorded which). The rearrangement links TRBV6-1 to TRBJ2-7, with no clear D. The CDR3 loop is CASSEGSAVYEQYF. The CDR3 coding sequence is TGTGCCAGCAGTGAGGGCTCAGCCGTCTACGAGCAGTACTTC.